One and the same sample provided the 25 T cell receptor beta chains below, sequenced in a study of early T cells in non-severe SARS-CoV-2 infection. TCRdb reprocessed the 5' RACE reads with MiXCR, giving one entry per CDR3 protein. This sample has under 60,000 distinct CDR3 sequences, with more than 9% found just once. The sample comprised whole blood. The receptors derive from an adult who was a healthcare worker with PCR-confirmed SARS-CoV-2 infection or an uninfected control (not recorded which).

The chain links TRBV12-3 or TRBV12-4 to TRBJ1-2, with 8 bases that match TRBD1. The CDR3 contains 15 residues. V gave up 5 bases and J gave up 7 bases; unmatched junction bases: 12. The CDR3, as DNA: TGTGCCAGCAGTGCTACTCCATTGACAGGGGTTGGCTACACCTTC. It codes for CASSATPLTGVGYTF.

Ten or more counts support this clonotype. The chain has TRBV6-2 or TRBV6-3 and TRBJ2-7, with 7 bases fitting TRBD1. The CDR3 is 15 amino acids. In germline, CDR1 is MNHEY, CDR2 SVGEGT. With V trimmed by 8 bases and J by 2 bases, 12 bases remained unmatched. CDR3 nucleotides: TGTGCCAGCGAACAACGACAGGGCGGCCCCTACGAGCAGTACTTC. It is translated as CASEQRQGGPYEQYF.

This clonotype was found many times. The V call is TRBV7-9, the J call TRBJ2-1, with 8 bases aligning to TRBD1. V was pared by 3 bases and J by 8 bases, with 6 bases of the junction left unmatched. Germline CDR1 reads SEHNR; CDR2 reads FQNEAQ (reference sequence). The CDR3 consists of 14 residues. CDR3 residues: CASSFGQGIDEQFF. CDR3 DNA sequence: TGTGCCAGCAGCTTTGGACAGGGCATCGATGAGCAGTTCTTC.

The chain employs TRBV12-3 or TRBV12-4 and TRBJ2-3; 9 positions agree with TRBD2. J lost 4 bases, V lost 7 bases, and 9 bases had no gene match. There are 15 residues in the CDR3. For the CDR3, the DNA is TGTGCCAGCATTCTGGGGGCGGGGGGGCCAGATACGCAGTATTTT. Protein product: CASILGAGGPDTQYF.

This clonotype was seen at least ten times. The chain carries TRBV5-1 and TRBJ2-3; D may match TRBD1 or TRBD2 (6 bases each). Trimming took off 9 bases at V and 2 bases at J, with 10 bases between the two ends. Germline loops: CDR1 SGHRS, CDR2 YFSETQ. This CDR3 spans 12 amino acids. The CDR3 DNA reads TGCGCCACCGGGGGACACACAGATACGCAGTATTTT. Amino acid sequence: CATGGHTDTQYF.

This clonotype was detected ten times or more. The chain combines TRBV6-6 with TRBJ1-1; maybe TRBD1 (6 bases). Germline V gene sequence: CDR1 MNHNY, CDR2 SVGAGI (reference sequence). Deletions cut 6 bases from V and 5 bases from J, with 10 bases between. The CDR3 is made up of 12 amino acids. DNA of the CDR3: TGTGCCAGCAGCTGGACAGTTACTGAAGCTTTCTTT. Translation: CASSWTVTEAFF.

This clonotype was observed at least ten times. The chain employs TRBV20-1 and TRBJ2-7, with TRBD2 matching over 7 bases. Germline values: CDR1 DFQATT, CDR2 SNEGSKA (reference sequence). The CDR3 consists of 14 residues. Germline trimming cut 3 bases from V and 2 bases from J; bases unmatched to any gene: 7. This CDR3 reads CSARNLAVAYEQYF. CDR3 nucleotides: TGCAGTGCTAGGAATCTAGCGGTAGCCTACGAGCAGTACTTC.

This clonotype was detected ten times or more. This chain links TRBV7-7 with TRBJ2-5; TRBD1 aligns across 7 bases. The CDR3 is made up of 13 amino acids. Germline assignment: CDR1 SSHAT and CDR2 FNYEAQ (reference sequence). V lost 5 bases to trimming and J lost 2 bases; unmatched junction nucleotides: 2. CDR3 in DNA: TGTGCCAGCAGCCAGACAGGGCAAGAGACCCAGTACTTC. Translating gives CASSQTGQETQYF.

The chain joins TRBV7-8 to TRBJ2-1; D might be TRBD1 (5 bases). From germline, CDR1 is SGHVS and CDR2 FQNEAQ. The V and J ends lost 5 bases and 9 bases respectively, with 14 bases between them. This CDR3 region has 13 residues. The CDR3 DNA is TGTGCCAGCAGCGTACGACAGAACAGTGAGCAGTTCTTC. This sequence encodes CASSVRQNSEQFF.

This clonotype came up many times. The V and J genes are TRBV6-5 and TRBJ1-5; TRBD1 might be the D (6 bases). Germline V gene sequence: CDR1 MNHEY, CDR2 SVGAGI. The CDR3 is made up of 20 amino acids. Between the trimmed V and J ends, which lost 0 bases and 1 base, there was a span of 22 bases. This CDR3 reads CASSYSKNQGQPPSNQPQHF. CDR3 DNA: TGTGCCAGCAGTTACTCGAAAAACCAGGGACAACCACCGAGCAATCAGCCCCAGCATTTT.

This clonotype was counted many times. In nucleotides, the CDR3 is TGCGCCAGCAGCCCGACGGGACAGGGAAGGGGCTACACCTTC. Protein product: CASSPTGQGRGYTF. The rearrangement uses TRBV5-1 and TRBJ1-2; 9 positions agree with TRBD1. The germline V gene has CDR1 SGHRS and CDR2 YFSETQ. Unmatched junction bases numbered 9, after V lost 4 bases and J lost 8 bases. CDR3 length: 14 amino acids. Full variable domain (outside the CDR3, taken from reference TRBV5-1 and TRBJ1-2): KAGVTQTPRYLIKTRGQQVTLSCSPISGHRSVSWYQQTPGQGLQFLFEYFSETQRNKGNFPGRFSGRQFSNSRSEMNVSTLELGDSALYLCASSPTGQGRGYTFGSGTRLTVV.

The rearrangement uses TRBV5-1 and TRBJ2-3; D tentatively fits TRBD1 or TRBD2 (5 bases each). CDR3 length: 16 amino acids. Per germline, CDR1 SGHRS and CDR2 YFSETQ. V lost 0 bases and J lost 0, with 11 bases in between. In nucleotides, the CDR3 is TGCGCCAGCAGCTTGGGGGGGACCACTAGCACAGATACGCAGTATTTT. It is translated as CASSLGGTTSTDTQYF.

This clonotype came up a few times. V usage is TRBV7-9 and J usage is TRBJ2-1; D assignment may be TRBD1 or TRBD2 (5 bases each). This CDR3 has 16 amino acids. Germline V gene data show CDR1 as SEHNR and CDR2 as FQNEAQ (reference sequence). Trimming removed 4 bases from V and 5 bases from J, with 18 bases in between. The CDR3 sequence: CASSSGTERGDNEQFF. CDR3 bases: TGTGCCAGCAGCTCGGGGACGGAGAGAGGTGACAATGAGCAGTTCTTC. Full variable domain (remainder filled in from reference TRBV7-9 and TRBJ2-1): DTGVSQNPRHKITKRGQNVTFRCDPISEHNRLYWYRQTLGQGPEFLTYFQNEAQLEKSRLLSDRFSAERPKGSFSTLEIQRTEQGDSAMYLCASSSGTERGDNEQFFGPGTRLTVL.

This clonotype was counted at least ten times. This chain connects TRBV4-3 to TRBJ2-1; the match to TRBD2 covers 7 bases. Trimming removed 3 bases from V and 9 bases from J; junction bases left unmatched: 14. The CDR3 spans 16 residues. CDR1 LGHNA and CDR2 YSLEER come from the germline V gene. The CDR3 nucleotides are TGCGCCAGCAGCCACGCGGGAGTTCTTCTTACCAGTGAGCAGTTCTTC. Its protein is CASSHAGVLLTSEQFF.

In regard to this clonotype: It may be a read error: a sequence one base away is much more abundant. The DNA of the CDR3 is TGTGCCAGCAGTGAAGTTGGGACGAACTCTGAAGCTTTCTTT. Protein sequence: CASSEVGTNSEAFF. The rearrangement links TRBV6-1 to TRBJ1-1; the D gene is possibly TRBD1 (5 bases). This CDR3 is built from 14 residues. Per germline, CDR1 MNHNS and CDR2 SASEGT.

The CDR3 sequence is CASRKTRNTEAFF. The DNA of the CDR3 is TGTGCCAGCAGGAAGACCAGGAATACTGAAGCTTTCTTT. This sequence joins TRBV12-3 or TRBV12-4 and TRBJ1-1; no reliable D call. The CDR3 length is 13 residues. The V gene lost 6 bases and the J gene lost 5 bases, with 13 bases spanning the gap.

This clonotype turned up a few times. The chain has TRBV20-1 and TRBJ1-4; 7 bases line up with TRBD1. The CDR3 consists of 13 residues. CDR1 is DFQATT and CDR2 is SNEGSKA in the germline V gene (reference sequence). J was trimmed by 8 bases and V by 6 bases; bases with no gene match: 9. The DNA for the CDR3 is TGCAGTGCCCCTCGACAGGGTGCGGAAAAACTGTTTTTT. Its translation is CSAPRQGAEKLFF.

This rearrangement joins TRBV12-3 or TRBV12-4 to TRBJ1-5; maybe TRBD1 (5 bases). V lost 5 bases and J lost 2, with 13 bases in between. This CDR3 contains 15 residues. CDR3 residues: CASSTGDSRNQPQHF. CDR3 nucleotides: TGTGCCAGCAGTACCGGTGACAGTCGCAATCAGCCCCAGCATTTT.

This clonotype was recorded many times. V usage is TRBV6-1 and J usage is TRBJ2-2; no clear D. Trimming took 1 base from V and 4 from J, leaving 7 bases between them. The germline V gene has CDR1 MNHNS and CDR2 SASEGT. This CDR3 is 14 amino acids long. In DNA form, the CDR3 reads TGTGCCAGCAGTGAAGTCGGAACCACCGGGGAGCTGTTTTTT. This gives the protein CASSEVGTTGELFF.

This clonotype was counted at least ten times. This chain joins TRBV4-1 and TRBJ2-5; TRBD2 matches 10 bases. Trimming removed 3 bases from V and 2 bases from J; junction bases left unmatched: 6. Germline values: CDR1 MGHRA, CDR2 YSYEKL. The CDR3 extends over 16 amino acids. CDR3 protein: CASSHTSGKRQETQYF. The CDR3 DNA reads TGCGCCAGCAGCCACACTAGCGGGAAGCGACAAGAGACCCAGTACTTC.

This clonotype was picked up many times. The chain is built from TRBV5-1 and TRBJ2-7; the D is unclear. V lost 7 bases to trimming and J lost 5 bases, with 13 bases between them. The CDR3 spans 12 residues. CDR1 SGHRS and CDR2 YFSETQ come from the germline V gene. The CDR3 DNA is TGCGCCAGCGCCGGTGATTTTAACGAGCAGTACTTC. Encoded protein: CASAGDFNEQYF.

The chain employs TRBV6-2 or TRBV6-3 and TRBJ1-1; D gene ambiguous. The CDR3 loop spans 14 amino acids. CDR1 MNHEY and CDR2 SVGEGT come from the germline V gene. V gave up 6 bases and J gave up 4 bases, with 15 bases separating them. The CDR3 DNA reads as TGTGCCAGCAGCTCTCAGAGGAGAGGCACTGAAGCTTTCTTT. Translating it yields CASSSQRRGTEAFF.

This clonotype was observed many times. The gene calls are TRBV3-1 and TRBJ2-7, with TRBD2 identical over 8 bases. V shed 2 bases and J 4 bases; nucleotides not matched to a gene: 7. The length of the CDR3 is 15 residues. The germline CDR1 and CDR2 sequences are LGHDT and YNNKEL (reference sequence). The CDR3 protein is CASSQMGLGDYEQYF. CDR3 nucleotides: TGTGCCAGCAGCCAAATGGGACTAGGGGATTACGAGCAGTACTTC.

This clonotype was seen a single time. The J gene is TRBJ2-5, the V gene TRBV29-1, with 7 bases lining up with TRBD1. The CDR3 runs to 13 residues. Looked up from germline, CDR1 is SQVTM and CDR2 is ANQGSEA. V gave up 3 bases and J gave up 4 bases; unmatched junction bases: 5. CDR3 sequence reads: CSVEDRHRETQYF. The CDR3 coding sequence is TGCAGCGTTGAGGACAGGCATCGAGAGACCCAGTACTTC.

This clonotype was seen a few times. This chain joins TRBV7-8 and TRBJ2-5; D perhaps matches TRBD1 (6 bases). This CDR3 has 14 residues. V was cut by 5 bases and J by 2 bases, with 12 bases left in between. In germline, CDR1 is SGHVS, CDR2 FQNEAQ. CDR3 DNA sequence: TGTGCCAGCAGCAGGACAGAGGCTCAAGAGACCCAGTACTTC. Amino acid sequence: CASSRTEAQETQYF. Filled out from reference TRBV7-8 and TRBJ2-5, the complete variable domain reads GAGVSQSPRYKVAKRGQDVALRCDPISGHVSLFWYQQALGQGPEFLTYFQNEAQLDKSGLPSDRFFAERPEGSVSTLKIQRTQQEDSAVYLCASSRTEAQETQYFGPGTRLLVL.